This T cell receptor (beta chain) originates from a study of OX40 agonist ivuxolimab in advanced cancers. The overall study: Ivuxolimab, which patients received intravenously every 2 weeks, was dosed at 0.01 to 10 mg/kg.

On this clone itself: The antigen is undetermined.

V gave up 1 base and J gave up 7 bases; unmatched junction bases: 10. This CDR3 region has 15 residues. Germline assignment: CDR1 GTSNPN and CDR2 SVGIG (reference sequence). The table came from immunoSEQ multiplex PCR; TCRdb's copy has only in-frame clones and leaves some out. Here the sample spans approximately 68,000 clones, 85% to 90% being singletons. General observations from the study: At 0.1 to 3.0 mg/kg and by week 6, CD4+ and CD8+ T cells in the blood had expanded clonally.

The sequence was collected from an adult with an advanced solid tumor such as melanoma, head and neck, liver or kidney cancer. V gene TRBV30 combines with J gene TRBJ1-2; TRBD1 matches at 9 bases. The sequencing here drew on CD4+ or CD8+ T cells sorted from blood, taken in a trial of the OX40 agonist ivuxolimab. The CDR3 region has the DNA TGTGCCTGGAGTGAGCACAGGGGGCCGTTAGGTGGCTACACCTTC. Its protein is CAWSEHRGPLGGYTF.